This T cell receptor beta chain was captured in a study of CXCR3-negative and CXCR3-positive naive CD8 T cells. Of note for this clonotype: The antigen remains undetermined.

General study points: Surface CD5 was comparable between naive subsets; TCR strength was inferred from TRB CDR3 properties. When CXCR3-positive naive cells were set against CXCR3-negative naive cells, the former had more hydrophobic TRB CDR3s.

CDR1 is SQVTM and CDR2 is ANQGSEA in the germline V gene. The CDR3 is 17 amino acids. The TRB libraries of cDNA were built by UMI-labeled 5' RACE. Reprocessing the 5' RACE reads, TCRdb reports a single entry for every CDR3 protein and omits DNA. This listing includes about 89,000 distinct CDR3 sequences. This TCR derives from a human donor in good health. Some clones in this sample may be carry-over from other donors' samples. Sample: naive CXCR3+ CD8+ T cells from blood. Subset meaning: CD45RO-CCR7+CD27+CD95- naive CD8+ T cells expressing CXCR3 (TNR3+). The chain carries TRBV29-1 and TRBJ1-1. CDR3 amino acids: CSVELGRGQGSNTEAFF.